Presented here are 20 T cell receptor beta chains from one specimen sequenced in a study of cytomegalovirus exposure and HLA in healthy donors. PCR used 60 Vbeta primers and 13 Jbeta primers. Clones were read by immunoSEQ multiplex PCR, and TCRdb kept only the in-frame ones, dropping some. The profile shows about 86,000 clones, around 70% of them singletons. The sample consisted of PBMCs. The receptors here all came from a man in his 60s in good health and CMV-seronegative.

This clone was observed a single time. The J gene is TRBJ1-3, the V gene TRBV11-2, with a tentative D call TRBD1 (6 bases). The CDR3 has 13 amino acids. Germline V gives CDR1 SGHAT, CDR2 FQNNGV. The V end was cut by 5 bases, the J end by 9 bases, with 14 bases between. Here the CDR3 reads CASSSRGGLTIYF. The CDR3 nucleotides read TGTGCCAGCAGCAGCAGGGGTGGTCTCACCATATATTTT.

This clone was seen once. This sequence joins TRBV7-8 and TRBJ2-5; 8 bases are shared with TRBD1. Germline V CDR1 and CDR2: SGHVS, FQNEAQ. Trimming removed 3 bases from V and 4 bases from J; junction bases left unmatched: 10. The CDR3 covers 16 residues. DNA of the CDR3: TGTGCCAGCAGCTTCTGGGCCGGACAGGGAACAGAGACCCAGTACTTC. This codes for CASSFWAGQGTETQYF.

In this sample, this clone turned up a few times. The V call is TRBV11-3, the J call TRBJ2-2; D not resolved. The CDR3 consists of 14 residues. The germline gives CDR1 SGHNT, CDR2 YENEEA. V lost 3 bases, J lost 1 base, and 6 bases lay in between. The CDR3 here is CASSFARNTGELFF. The CDR3 DNA reads as TGTGCCAGCAGCTTTGCCAGGAACACCGGGGAGCTGTTTTTT.

The V gene is TRBV5-1, the J gene TRBJ2-7, with 10 positions matching TRBD1. The germline V gene has CDR1 SGHRS and CDR2 YFSETQ. This CDR3 has 16 residues. Germline trimming cut 4 bases from V and 7 bases from J; bases unmatched to any gene: 14. The CDR3 is CASSPGTGTGVWEQYF. CDR3 bases: TGCGCCAGCAGCCCAGGGACCGGGACAGGGGTTTGGGAGCAGTACTTC.

Concerning this clone: A junction end diverges from the germline sequence, so it may reflect a read error. This chain connects TRBV4-3 to TRBJ1-2; 7 bases line up with TRBD1. Germline CDR1 and CDR2: LGHNA and YSLEER. The CDR3 contains 15 residues. CDR3 sequence reads: CASSQDVGGGFGYPF. CDR3 in DNA: TGCGCCAGCAGCCAAGATGTCGGAGGGGGCTTTGGCTACCCCTTC.

This sequence joins TRBV6-6 and TRBJ2-5, with 7 bases that match TRBD1. The CDR3 covers 16 residues. V was clipped by 4 bases and J by 4 bases; unmatched bases: 12. The V gene's germline CDR1 is MNHNY and CDR2 SVGAGI (reference sequence). CDR3 in DNA: TGTGCCAGCAGTTCACCTCGGGACAGTACGCGAGAGACCCAGTACTTC. Translating gives CASSSPRDSTRETQYF.

The chain carries TRBV9 and TRBJ2-7, with 10 bases that match TRBD2. The CDR3 runs 15 residues. Germline-derived CDR1 and CDR2 are SGDLS and YYNGEE. V lost 9 bases, J lost 7 bases, and 16 bases stayed unmatched. In DNA form, the CDR3 reads TGTGCCACCTCACCCCTGGCTAGCGGGAGCGGTGAGCAGTACTTC. Translating it yields CATSPLASGSGEQYF.

V usage is TRBV5-4 and J usage is TRBJ2-2; 11 bases match TRBD2. In germline, CDR1 is SGHNT, CDR2 YYREEE (reference sequence). The CDR3 spans 15 residues. The V and J ends lost 3 bases and 5 bases, in that order; junction bases with no gene match: 3. DNA of the CDR3: TGTGCCAGCAGCTCATCTAGCGGGAGGACCGGGGAGCTGTTTTTT. This sequence encodes CASSSSSGRTGELFF.

For the CDR3, the DNA is TGTGCCAGCGGGAGCTCTGGGGCCAACGTCCTGACTTTC. Protein product: CASGSSGANVLTF. This sequence joins TRBV6-1 and TRBJ2-6, with D perhaps matching TRBD2 (5 bases). Germline V gene sequence: CDR1 MNHNS, CDR2 SASEGT. CDR3 size: 13 residues. V lost 8 bases, J lost 0 bases, and 5 bases lay in between.

The rearrangement joins TRBV5-1 to TRBJ1-1, with TRBD1 as a possible D gene (5 bases). Germline V gene sequence: CDR1 SGHRS, CDR2 YFSETQ. The V end lost 4 bases, the J end lost 1 base, and 14 bases lay between the germline ends. The CDR3 loop spans 15 amino acids. CDR3 residues: CASSQTGGANTEAFF. The CDR3 DNA sequence: TGCGCCAGCAGCCAAACGGGGGGAGCGAACACTGAAGCTTTCTTT.

This clone was detected only a few times. CDR3 in DNA: TGTGCCTGGCAACAGGGGGCAAGCACAGATACGCAGTATTTT. It encodes CAWQQGASTDTQYF. The chain carries TRBV30 and TRBJ2-3, with 9 positions matching TRBD1. Trimming took 5 bases from V and 0 from J; bases not matched to a gene: 3. The CDR3 runs to 14 residues. Germline CDR1 is GTSNPN and CDR2 is SVGIG (reference sequence).

The V and J genes are TRBV15 and TRBJ2-7; 11 nucleotides match TRBD2. This CDR3 comprises 17 residues. V trimming: 1 base; J trimming: 3 bases; junction bases outside the gene matches: 8. Germline V gene lookup returns CDR1 LNHNV and CDR2 YYDKDF (reference sequence). The CDR3 loop is CATSRAGGLAGLYEQYF. The CDR3 nucleotides read TGTGCCACCAGCAGAGCCGGTGGACTAGCGGGTCTCTACGAGCAGTACTTC.

The chain links TRBV19 to TRBJ2-7; 9 nucleotides line up with TRBD2. V lost 6 bases, J lost 0 bases, and 9 bases stayed unmatched. Germline CDR1 and CDR2: LNHDA and SQIVND (reference sequence). The CDR3 sequence is 16 residues long. The CDR3 spells CASSPLAGGSSYEQYF. CDR3 DNA: TGTGCCAGTAGCCCACTGGCGGGGGGGAGCTCCTACGAGCAGTACTTC.

The chain combines TRBV5-4 with TRBJ1-4, with D unresolved. The CDR3 contains 15 residues. With 1 base removed from V and 8 bases from J, the gap between germline ends came to 15 bases. CDR1 is SGHNT and CDR2 is YYREEE in the germline V gene (reference sequence). DNA of the CDR3: TGTGCCAGCAGCTTGCGGCTCGACAACGAAGAAAAACTGTTTTTT. Its translation is CASSLRLDNEEKLFF.

This clone was seen more than once but under ten times. The rearrangement links TRBV6-6 to TRBJ2-5, with D perhaps matching TRBD2 (5 bases). V shed 4 bases and J shed 7 bases, with 10 bases lying between them. Germline-derived CDR1 and CDR2 are MNHNY and SVGAGI (reference sequence). CDR3 size: 12 residues. The CDR3 coding sequence is TGTGCCAGCAGTTTGCCGGAGGCGACCCAGTACTTC. This translates into CASSLPEATQYF.

This clone was counted between two and nine times. The genes are TRBV7-2 and TRBJ1-1; D is ambiguous. CDR1 and CDR2 from the germline V gene are SGHTA and FQGNSA. Trimming took off 1 base at V and 4 bases at J, with 13 bases between the two ends. The CDR3 contains 15 residues. The CDR3 protein is CASSLGWGGGTEAFF. The CDR3, as DNA: TGTGCCAGCAGCTTAGGCTGGGGAGGAGGCACTGAAGCTTTCTTT.

The chain uses TRBV6-1 and TRBJ1-4; D is uncertain. Trimming took 1 base from V and 3 from J, leaving 6 bases between them. Per the germline V gene, CDR1 is MNHNS and CDR2 is SASEGT. The CDR3 runs 14 residues. Here the CDR3 DNA reads TGTGCCAGCAGTGAAGGGGCAGCTAATGAAAAACTGTTTTTT. As protein: CASSEGAANEKLFF.

This clone was seen a few times. This chain connects TRBV7-2 to TRBJ2-7; TRBD2 agrees at 8 bases. The length of the CDR3 is 16 residues. Trimming at V came to 5 bases and at J to 4 bases, leaving 13 bases not matched to a gene. CDR1 and CDR2 (germline): SGHTA, FQGNSA. The CDR3 DNA is TGTGCCAGCAGCCCACCTAGGCAGCGGGGGTGGTACGAGCAGTACTTC. Translating it yields CASSPPRQRGWYEQYF.

This clone was recorded once. V is TRBV5-1 and J is TRBJ2-7; 10 bases align to TRBD1. The CDR3 has 14 residues. The junction had 3 bases not matched to a gene; V was cut back by 4 bases and J by 2 bases. In germline, CDR1 is SGHRS, CDR2 YFSETQ. DNA of the CDR3: TGCGCCAGCAGCCGGACAGGGGGGACCTACGAGCAGTACTTC. Its translation: CASSRTGGTYEQYF.

The chain carries TRBV13 and TRBJ2-7; a weak D match, TRBD2 (6 bases). V was shortened by 0 bases and J by 7 bases, with 13 bases between the two germline ends. Germline CDR1 is PRHDT and CDR2 is FYEKMQ (reference sequence). The CDR3 sequence is 14 residues long. CDR3 in amino acids: CASSLGGGLWEQYF. The CDR3 DNA follows: TGTGCCAGCAGCTTAGGCGGGGGTCTGTGGGAGCAGTACTTC.